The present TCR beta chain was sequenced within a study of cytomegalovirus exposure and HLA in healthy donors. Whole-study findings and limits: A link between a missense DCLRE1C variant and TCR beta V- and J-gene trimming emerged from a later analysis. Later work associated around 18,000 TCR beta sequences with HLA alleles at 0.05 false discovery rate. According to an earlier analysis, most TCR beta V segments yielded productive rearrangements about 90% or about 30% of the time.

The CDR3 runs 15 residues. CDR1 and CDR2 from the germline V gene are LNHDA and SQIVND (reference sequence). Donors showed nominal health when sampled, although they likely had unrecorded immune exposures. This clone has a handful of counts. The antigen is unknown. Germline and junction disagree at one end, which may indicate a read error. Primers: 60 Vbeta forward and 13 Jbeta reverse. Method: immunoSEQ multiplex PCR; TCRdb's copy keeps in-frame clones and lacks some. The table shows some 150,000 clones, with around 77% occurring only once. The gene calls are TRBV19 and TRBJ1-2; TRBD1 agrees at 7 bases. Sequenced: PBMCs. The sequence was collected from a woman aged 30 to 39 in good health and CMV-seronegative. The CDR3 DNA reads TGTGCCAGTAGTATCTCGGGACAGCCCAACTATGGCTACCCCTTC. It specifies CASSISGQPNYGYPF.